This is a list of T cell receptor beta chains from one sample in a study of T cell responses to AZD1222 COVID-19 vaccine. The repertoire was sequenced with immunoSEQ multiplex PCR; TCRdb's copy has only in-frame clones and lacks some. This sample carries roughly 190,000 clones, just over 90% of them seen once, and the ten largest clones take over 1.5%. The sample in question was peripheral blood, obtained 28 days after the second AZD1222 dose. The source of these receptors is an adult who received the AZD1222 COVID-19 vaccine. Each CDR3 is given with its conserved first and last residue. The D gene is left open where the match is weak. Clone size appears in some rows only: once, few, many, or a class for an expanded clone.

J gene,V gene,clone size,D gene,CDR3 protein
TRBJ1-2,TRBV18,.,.,CASSRDVLNGYTF
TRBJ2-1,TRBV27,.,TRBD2,CASSPEGLAGGGNEQFF
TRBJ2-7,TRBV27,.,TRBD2,CASSLRTSGPYEQYF
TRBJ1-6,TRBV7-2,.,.,CASSLHPGGERGNSPLHF
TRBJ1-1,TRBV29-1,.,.,CSVSQRTNTEAFF
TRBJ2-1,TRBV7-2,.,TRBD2,CASHRGGRYNEQFF
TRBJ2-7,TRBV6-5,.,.,CASREAGTYYEQYF
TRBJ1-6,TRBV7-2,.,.,CASSPGQLYSPLHF
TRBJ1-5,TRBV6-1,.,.,CASSELGWSNQPQHF
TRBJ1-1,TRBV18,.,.,CASSPSGLENTEAFF
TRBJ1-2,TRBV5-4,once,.,CASSRYRVGYTF
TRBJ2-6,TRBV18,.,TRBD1,CASSPRDRGGPGANVLTF
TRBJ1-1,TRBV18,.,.,CASSPPPALMNTEAFF
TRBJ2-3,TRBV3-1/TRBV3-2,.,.,CASSQHGDTQYF
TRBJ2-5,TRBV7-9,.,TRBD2,CASRFGTSLQETQYF
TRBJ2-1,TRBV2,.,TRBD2,CASIFGLAGNEQFF
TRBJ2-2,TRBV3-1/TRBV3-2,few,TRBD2,CASSQEGGLAGGTGELFF
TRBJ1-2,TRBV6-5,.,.,CASSYASGGNYGYTF
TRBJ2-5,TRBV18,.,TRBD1,CASSLGQQETQYF
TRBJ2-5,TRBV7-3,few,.,CASSPTGTWGETQYF
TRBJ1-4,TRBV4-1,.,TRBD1,CASSQDLDRGVEKLFF
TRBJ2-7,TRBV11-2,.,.,CASSFGQSYEQYF
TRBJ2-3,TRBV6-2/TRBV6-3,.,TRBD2,CASSYPRTSGGRDTQYF
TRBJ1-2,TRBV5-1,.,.,CASSPAGIYGYTF
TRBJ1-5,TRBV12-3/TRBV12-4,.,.,CASSLGRGQPQHF
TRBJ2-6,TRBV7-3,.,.,CASSLSPESGANVLTF